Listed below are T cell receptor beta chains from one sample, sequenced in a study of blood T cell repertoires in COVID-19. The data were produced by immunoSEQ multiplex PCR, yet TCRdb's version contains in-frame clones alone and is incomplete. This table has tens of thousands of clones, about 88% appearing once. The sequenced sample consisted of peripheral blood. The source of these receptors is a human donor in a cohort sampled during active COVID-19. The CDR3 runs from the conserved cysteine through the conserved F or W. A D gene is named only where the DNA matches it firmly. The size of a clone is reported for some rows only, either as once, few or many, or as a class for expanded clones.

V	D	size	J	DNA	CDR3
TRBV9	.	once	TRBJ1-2	TGTGCCAGCAGCGGAACAGGGACCTATTTC	CASSGTGTYF
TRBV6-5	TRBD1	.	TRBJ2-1	TGTGCCAGCAGGTCCGGGACAGATAATGAGCAGTTCTTC	CASRSGTDNEQFF
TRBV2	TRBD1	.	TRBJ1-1	TGTGCCAGCACCGAAGGGACAGTACCTAACACTGAAGCTTTCTTT	CASTEGTVPNTEAFF
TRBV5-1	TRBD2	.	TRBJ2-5	TGCGCCAGCGGGACTAGCGGGAGGAACCAAGAGACCCAGTACTTC	CASGTSGRNQETQYF
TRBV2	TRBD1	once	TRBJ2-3	TGTGCCAGCATCCGGGACAGAAGCACAGATACGCAGTATTTT	CASIRDRSTDTQYF
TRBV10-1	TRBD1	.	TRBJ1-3	TGCGCCAGCAGTGAGTTTGGGACAGCCTCTGGAAACACCATATATTTT	CASSEFGTASGNTIYF
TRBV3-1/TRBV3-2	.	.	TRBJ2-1	TGTGCCAGCAGCCAAGGCCTAGGGGTGAATGAGCAGTTCTTC	CASSQGLGVNEQFF
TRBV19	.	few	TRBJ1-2	TGTGCCAGTAGTATCGGCAGGGAAAACTATGGCTACACCTTC	CASSIGRENYGYTF
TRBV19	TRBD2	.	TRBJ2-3	TGTGCCAGTAGTATGGGACTAGCATGGGATACGCAGTATTTT	CASSMGLAWDTQYF
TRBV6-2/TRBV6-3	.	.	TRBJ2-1	TGTGCCAGCAGTTCCGAGAGGTCCGTCCGGGAGCAGTTCTTC	CASSSERSVREQFF
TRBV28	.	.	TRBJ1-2	TGTGCCAGCAGTTTCGGTCCGTCGAACTATGGCTACACCTTC	CASSFGPSNYGYTF
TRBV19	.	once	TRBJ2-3	TGTGCCAGTAGTATTCCTAGCTTTAGCACAGATACGCAGTATTTT	CASSIPSFSTDTQYF
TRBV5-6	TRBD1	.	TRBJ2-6	TGTGCCAGCAGCCCCCGACAGGGGACGGCTGGGGCCAACGTCCTGACTTTC	CASSPRQGTAGANVLTF
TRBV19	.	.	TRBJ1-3	TGTGCCAGTCGTCAAGGAGTCTCTGGAAACACCATATATTTT	CASRQGVSGNTIYF
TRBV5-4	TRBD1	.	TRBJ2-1	TGTGCCAGCAGCTGGGGGACAGGGGACAATGAGCAGTTCTTC	CASSWGTGDNEQFF
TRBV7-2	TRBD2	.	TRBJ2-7	TGTGCCAGCAGCACCGGGACTAGCGAACTCTACGAGCAGTACTTC	CASSTGTSELYEQYF
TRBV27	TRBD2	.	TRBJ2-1	TGTGCCAGCCGACTAGCGGGAGGGAATGAGCAGTTCTTC	CASRLAGGNEQFF
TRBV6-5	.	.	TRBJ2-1	TGTGCCAGCAGAGACAGGCCGAGCTCCTACAATGAGCAGTTCTTC	CASRDRPSSYNEQFF
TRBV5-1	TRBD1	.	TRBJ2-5	TGCGCCAGCAGCTTGCAGGGACAGGTCGGGTACTTC	CASSLQGQVGYF
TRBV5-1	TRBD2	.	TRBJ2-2	TGCGCCAGCAGCCCAGGTGGGACTAGCGGGAGGTCCGGGGAGCTGTTTTTT	CASSPGGTSGRSGELFF
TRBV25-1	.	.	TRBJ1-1	TGTGCCAGCAGTCTCCAACAATCCTTTTCCGAAGCTTTCTTT	CASSLQQSFSEAFF
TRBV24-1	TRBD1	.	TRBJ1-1	TGTGCCACCGGACAGGGCCCCACTGAAGCTTTCTTT	CATGQGPTEAFF
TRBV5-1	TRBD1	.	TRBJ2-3	TGCGCCAGCAGCTTGGAAGGGGGCCCTAGCACAGATACGCAGTATTTT	CASSLEGGPSTDTQYF
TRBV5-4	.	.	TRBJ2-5	TGTGCCAGCGGGGTGCGGGGACAAGAGACCCAGTACTTC	CASGVRGQETQYF
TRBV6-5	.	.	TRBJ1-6	TGTGCCAGCAGTTACCCGAATTCACCCCTCCACTTT	CASSYPNSPLHF
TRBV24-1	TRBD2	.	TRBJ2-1	TGTGCCACCAGTGACTTCACAGTAGCGGGAGGAATCAATGAGCAGTTCTTC	CATSDFTVAGGINEQFF
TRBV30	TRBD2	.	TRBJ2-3	TGTGCCTGGACTAGCGGGTTAACAGATACGCAGTATTTT	CAWTSGLTDTQYF
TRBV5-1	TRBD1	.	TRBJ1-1	TGCGCCAGCAGCCACACAAGCAGGGGGCCATCCGTGAACACTGAAGCTTTCTTT	CASSHTSRGPSVNTEAFF
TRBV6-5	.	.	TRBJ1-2	TGTGCCAGCTGTAGGACAGATTCCTACTTCTATGGCTACACCTTC	CASCRTDSYFYGYTF
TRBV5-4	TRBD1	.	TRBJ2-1	TGTGCCAGCAGACGACAGGGGAGCAATGAGCAGTTCTTC	CASRRQGSNEQFF
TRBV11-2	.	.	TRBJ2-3	TGTGCCAGCAGCTTCGGCGGGGTCACAGATACGCAGTATTTT	CASSFGGVTDTQYF
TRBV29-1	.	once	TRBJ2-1	TGCAGCGTTGGGGGCTCAGATTGGCGCTCCTACAATGAGCAGTTCTTC	CSVGGSDWRSYNEQFF
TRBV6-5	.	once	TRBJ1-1	TGTGCCAGCAAAAATACCTTGGGGGGTACGACTTTCTTT	CASKNTLGGTTFF